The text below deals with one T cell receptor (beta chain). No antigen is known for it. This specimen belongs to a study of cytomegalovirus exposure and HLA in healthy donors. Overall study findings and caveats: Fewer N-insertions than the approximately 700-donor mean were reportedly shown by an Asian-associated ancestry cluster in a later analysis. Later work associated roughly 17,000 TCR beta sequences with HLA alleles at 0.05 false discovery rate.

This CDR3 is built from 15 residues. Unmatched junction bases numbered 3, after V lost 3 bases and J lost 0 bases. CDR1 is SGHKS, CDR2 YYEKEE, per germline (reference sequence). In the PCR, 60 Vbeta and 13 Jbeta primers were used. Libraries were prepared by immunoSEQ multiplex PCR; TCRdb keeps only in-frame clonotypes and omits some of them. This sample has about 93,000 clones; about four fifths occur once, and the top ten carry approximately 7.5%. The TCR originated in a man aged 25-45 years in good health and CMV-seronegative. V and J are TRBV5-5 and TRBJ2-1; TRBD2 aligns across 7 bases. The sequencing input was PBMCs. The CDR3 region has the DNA TGTGCCAGCAGCTGGGACTACATCTCCTACAATGAGCAGTTCTTC. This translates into CASSWDYISYNEQFF.